Sequencing of this TCR beta chain was carried out in a study of T cell responses to AZD1222 COVID-19 vaccine. On the study more broadly: Timing groups of about 4 and about 12 weeks for second doses were pooled.

In the case of this clone: Its antigen is as yet unknown.

This CDR3 is built from 16 residues. The V and J ends lost 4 bases and 0 bases respectively, with 15 bases between them. Germline values: CDR1 SGHDT, CDR2 YYEEEE. Assay used: immunoSEQ multiplex PCR; TCRdb lists only in-frame clones, some missing. Among around 67,000 clones listed, approximately 81% were seen once. Findings and limits, study-wide: Spike was spanned by vaccine-associated CD4 TCRs, with dominance at 160-218 and 743-854. Of spike-specific TCRs, nearly half reportedly target regions left unmutated in variants. Once two AZD1222 doses were given, Spike-specific TCR breadth and depth went up.

This sequence joins TRBV5-6 and TRBJ2-3; D is tentatively TRBD1 or TRBD2 (6 bases each). Sequences were derived from peripheral blood, sampled on day 0 of AZD1222 vaccination. This clonotype originated in an adult in good health. In nucleotides, the CDR3 is TGTGCCAGCAGCAGGGGGGACTTCCCTAGCACAGATACGCAGTATTTT. Amino acid sequence: CASSRGDFPSTDTQYF.